This T cell receptor beta chain was captured by sequencing in a study of cytomegalovirus exposure and HLA in healthy donors. Study context: As an earlier analysis found, 180 million or so T cells yielded some 120 million unique TCR beta sequences.

The study ran its PCR with 60 Vbeta and 13 Jbeta primers. Some clones are missing from TCRdb's copy, which holds only in-frame ones; the method was immunoSEQ multiplex PCR. The table includes about 200,000 clones, 80% to 85% detected once. Germline trimming cut 8 bases from V and 3 bases from J; bases unmatched to any gene: 8. Germline CDR1 SQVTM, CDR2 ANQGSEA. The CDR3 length is 13 residues. To note about this clone: Its antigen remains unknown.

Study results and limitations: Upon later analysis, HLA-associated TCR beta chains proved more clonally expanded than other, equally common chains. The investigators catalogued 164 TCR beta chains as cytomegalovirus-associated.

The J gene is TRBJ1-2, the V gene TRBV29-1; 8 bases agree with TRBD1. Sequencing was carried out using PBMCs. This receptor was taken from a woman aged 40 to 50 in good health and CMV-seronegative. CDR3 nucleotides: TGCAGCACGCTGACAGGGGACCACTATGGCTACACCTTC. Residues: CSTLTGDHYGYTF. The whole variable domain, remainder taken from reference TRBV29-1 and TRBJ1-2, is SAVISQKPSRDICQRGTSLTIQCQVDSQVTMMFWYRQQPGQSLTLIATANQGSEATYESGFVIDKFPISRPNLTFSTLTVSNMSPEDSSIYLCSTLTGDHYGYTFGSGTRLTVV.